This TCR beta chain was captured in a study of graft-versus-host responses after intestinal transplantation. For the study at large: Every recipient had anti-thymocyte globulin induction and around 3 years of tacrolimus plus steroids.

Using immunoSEQ multiplex PCR, the repertoire was profiled, and TCRdb retains in-frame clones only, with some absent. This sample yields over 20,000 clones, of which around 44% are seen a single time; 0.88% belongs to the top ten. The clonotype originates from a human patient who received an intestinal transplant. The sample here was alloreactive CD4+ T cells from a mixed lymphocyte reaction culture, taken before intestinal transplant. Subset of the sample: CFSE-low proliferating T cells sorted from roughly 6-day pre-transplant mixed lymphocyte reaction (GvH or HvG direction).

In DNA form, the CDR3 reads TGTGCCACCAGCAGAGATCGCGGCACTGAAGCTTTCTTT. Translated: CATSRDRGTEAFF. V gene TRBV15 combines with J gene TRBJ1-1; D unresolved. The CDR3 is made up of 13 amino acids. V shed 0 bases and J shed 4 bases, with 6 bases lying between them. CDR1 is LNHNV and CDR2 is YYDKDF in the germline V gene (reference sequence).